This T cell receptor (beta chain) originates from a study of blood T cell repertoires in COVID-19. Libraries were prepared by immunoSEQ multiplex PCR; TCRdb keeps only in-frame clonotypes and omits some of them. The data contain 350,000 or so clones, about 86% of them singletons. Germline-derived CDR1 and CDR2 are SNHLY and FYNNEI. The CDR3 loop spans 14 amino acids. The germline V and J ends were trimmed by 5 bases and 3 bases, with 13 bases remaining between them. The receptor was derived from a woman between 40 and 55 years old with acute COVID-19. Material: PBMCs or T cells enriched from blood (not recorded which). The chain carries TRBV2 and TRBJ2-5; maybe TRBD1 (5 bases). This CDR3 is CASSLDRAEETQYF. The CDR3, as DNA: TGTGCCAGCAGTCTAGACAGAGCTGAAGAGACCCAGTACTTC.